The 7 T cell receptor beta chains below come from one sample, sequenced in a study of cytomegalovirus exposure and HLA in healthy donors (dated by TCRdb to the late 2010s). The method was the immunoSEQ multiplex PCR assay. For the multiplex PCR, a mixture combining 60 forward primers for TCR Vbeta segments and 13 reverse primers for TCR Jbeta segments was used. In TCRdb, the immuneACCESS table is reduced to in-frame sequences with V and J assigned. These tables do not hold every clone; where another copy was compared, an unresolved V gene accounts for under half, and the others remain unexplained. For this sample there are around 100,000 clones; roughly 74% appear just once. About 1.9% of the sample is held by the ten biggest clonotypes. The sample was PBMCs. The source of these receptors is a woman aged 40 to 50 in good health and CMV-seronegative.

This sequence joins TRBV10-3 and TRBJ2-5, with D perhaps TRBD2 (5 bases). Matching the DNA end better, TRBJ2-7 makes the J call doubtful. This CDR3 is 13 amino acids long. Per the germline V gene, CDR1 is ENHRY and CDR2 is SYGVKD. The CDR3 DNA reads as TGTGCCATCAGTTTCCGGGGTTCTAGCGAGCAGTACTTC. It translates to CAISFRGSSEQYF.

V gene TRBV14 combines with J gene TRBJ2-3, with TRBD2 matching over 8 bases. The CDR3 sequence is 16 residues long. CDR1 is SGHDN, CDR2 FVKESK, per germline. V lost 4 bases and J lost 5; bases outside the gene matches: 11. CDR3 in amino acids: CASSRIGTSRIDTQYF. The CDR3 DNA follows: TGTGCCAGCAGCCGAATCGGGACTAGTCGGATAGATACGCAGTATTTT.

This clone was seen only a few times. The chain links TRBV7-9 to TRBJ2-3; D is possibly TRBD2 (6 bases). V shed 6 bases and J shed 4 bases, with 8 bases lying between them. CDR1 SEHNR and CDR2 FQNEAQ come from the germline V gene (reference sequence). The CDR3 is made up of 12 amino acids. The CDR3 DNA sequence: TGTGCCAGCAGACTAGCACCAGATACGCAGTATTTT. Its translation: CASRLAPDTQYF. The full variable domain, with the rest looked up from reference TRBV7-9 and TRBJ2-3, is DTGVSQNPRHKITKRGQNVTFRCDPISEHNRLYWYRQTLGQGPEFLTYFQNEAQLEKSRLLSDRFSAERPKGSFSTLEIQRTEQGDSAMYLCASRLAPDTQYFGPGTRLTVL.

The chain uses TRBV9 and TRBJ1-2; TRBD1 agrees at 7 bases. The junction had 6 bases not matched to a gene; V was cut back by 2 bases and J by 2 bases. This CDR3 is 15 amino acids long. CDR1 and CDR2 (germline): SGDLS, YYNGEE. CDR3 residues: CASSVWDRVNYGYTF. Here the CDR3 DNA reads TGTGCCAGCAGCGTTTGGGACAGAGTGAACTATGGCTACACCTTC.

This chain links TRBV7-9 with TRBJ2-1, with TRBD1 matching 8 bases. The CDR3 has 16 amino acids. Germline V gene data show CDR1 as SEHNR and CDR2 as FQNEAQ (reference sequence). V was pared by 4 bases and J by 5 bases, with 10 bases of the junction left unmatched. The CDR3 here is CASSSIRDRLDNEQFF. The DNA of the CDR3 is TGTGCCAGCAGCTCCATCCGGGACAGGCTGGACAATGAGCAGTTCTTC.

The rearrangement links TRBV19 to TRBJ1-2; D might be TRBD1 (5 bases). Trimming removed 3 bases at V and 2 bases at J, with 10 bases between. Looked up from germline, CDR1 is LNHDA and CDR2 is SQIVND (reference sequence). The CDR3 covers 14 residues. CDR3 coding DNA: TGTGCCAGTAGTATGAGTGCAGGGAACTATGGCTACACCTTC. This codes for CASSMSAGNYGYTF. Looking up the rest from reference TRBV19 and TRBJ1-2 gives the full variable domain: DGGITQSPKYLFRKEGQNVTLSCEQNLNHDAMYWYRQDPGQGLRLIYYSQIVNDFQKGDIAEGYSVSREKKESFPLTVTSAQKNPTAFYLCASSMSAGNYGYTFGSGTRLTVV.

The chain employs TRBV7-2 and TRBJ2-3; D unclear. Per the germline V gene, CDR1 is SGHTA and CDR2 is FQGNSA. V was cut by 1 base and J by 5 bases, with 10 bases left in between. This CDR3 is built from 14 residues. The CDR3 region is CASSLVLVGDTQYF. The CDR3 coding sequence is TGTGCCAGCAGCTTAGTCCTAGTCGGAGATACGCAGTATTTT.